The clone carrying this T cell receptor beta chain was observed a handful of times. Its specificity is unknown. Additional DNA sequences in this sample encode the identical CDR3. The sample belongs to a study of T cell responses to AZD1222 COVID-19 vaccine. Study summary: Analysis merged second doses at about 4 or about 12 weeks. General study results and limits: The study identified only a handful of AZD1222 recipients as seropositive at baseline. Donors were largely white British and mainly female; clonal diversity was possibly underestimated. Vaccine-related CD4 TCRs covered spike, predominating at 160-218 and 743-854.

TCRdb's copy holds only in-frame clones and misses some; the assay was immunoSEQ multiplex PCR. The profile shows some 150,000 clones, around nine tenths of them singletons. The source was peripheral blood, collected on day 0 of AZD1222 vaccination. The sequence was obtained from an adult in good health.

The CDR3 DNA reads as TGTGCCAGCTCACCACCGACAGAGAGCTATGGCTACACCTTC. Residues: CASSPPTESYGYTF. The chain uses TRBV18 and TRBJ1-2, with D possibly matching TRBD1 (5 bases). The germline V gene has CDR1 KGHSH and CDR2 LQKENI. Between the trimmed V and J ends, which lost 0 bases and 4 bases, there was a span of 9 bases. This CDR3 is built from 14 residues. Filled out from reference TRBV18 and TRBJ1-2, the complete variable domain reads NAGVMQNPRHLVRRRGQEARLRCSPMKGHSHVYWYRQLPEEGLKFMVYLQKENIIDESGMPKERFSAEFPKEGPSILRIQQVVRGDSAAYFCASSPPTESYGYTFGSGTRLTVV.